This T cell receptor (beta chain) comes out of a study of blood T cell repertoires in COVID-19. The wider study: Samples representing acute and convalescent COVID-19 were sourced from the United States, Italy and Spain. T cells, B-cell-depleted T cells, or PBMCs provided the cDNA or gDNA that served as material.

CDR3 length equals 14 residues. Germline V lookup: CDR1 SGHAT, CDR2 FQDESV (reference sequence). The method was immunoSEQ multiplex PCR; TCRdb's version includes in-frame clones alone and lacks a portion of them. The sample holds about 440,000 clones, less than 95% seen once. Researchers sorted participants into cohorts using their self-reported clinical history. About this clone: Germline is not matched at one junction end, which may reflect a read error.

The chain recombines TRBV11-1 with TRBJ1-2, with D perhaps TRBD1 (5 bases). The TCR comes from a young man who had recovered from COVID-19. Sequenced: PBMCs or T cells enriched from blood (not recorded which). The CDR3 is CASSLEDGRVGFTF. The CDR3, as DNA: TGTGCCAGCAGTTTAGAGGATGGCAGGGTCGGATTCACCTTC. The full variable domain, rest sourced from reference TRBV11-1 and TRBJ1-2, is EAEVAQSPRYKITEKSQAVAFWCDPISGHATLYWYRQILGQGPELLVQFQDESVVDDSQLPKDRFSAERLKGVDSTLKIQPAELGDSAMYLCASSLEDGRVGFTFGSGTRLTVV.